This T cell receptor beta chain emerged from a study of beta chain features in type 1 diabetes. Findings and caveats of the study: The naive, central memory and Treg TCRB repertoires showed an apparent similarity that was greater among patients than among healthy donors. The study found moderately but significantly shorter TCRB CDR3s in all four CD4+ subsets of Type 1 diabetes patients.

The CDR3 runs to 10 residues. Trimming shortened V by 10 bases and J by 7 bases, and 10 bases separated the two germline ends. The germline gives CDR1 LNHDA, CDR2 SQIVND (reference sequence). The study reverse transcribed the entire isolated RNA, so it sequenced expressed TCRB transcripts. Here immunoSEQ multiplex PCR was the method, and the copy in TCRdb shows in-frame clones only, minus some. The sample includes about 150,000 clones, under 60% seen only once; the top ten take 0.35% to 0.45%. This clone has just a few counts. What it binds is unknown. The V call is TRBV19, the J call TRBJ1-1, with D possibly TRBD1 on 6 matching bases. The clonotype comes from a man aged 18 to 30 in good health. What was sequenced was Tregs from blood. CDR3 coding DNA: TGTGCCATTGGACAGTTTGAAGCTTTCTTT. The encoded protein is CAIGQFEAFF.